This is a list of T cell receptor beta chains from one sample in a study of blood T cell repertoires in COVID-19. Profiled with immunoSEQ multiplex PCR; TCRdb holds only in-frame clones, not every one. The data contain about 220,000 clones, roughly four fifths of them singletons. The material sequenced was PBMCs or T cells enriched from blood (not recorded which). These receptors all come from a woman aged 60-75 years who had recovered from COVID-19. CDR3s include the opening cysteine and the closing phenylalanine or tryptophan. Where a row states a size, it is once, few, many or the class of an expanded clone; other rows omit it.

V,J,size,length,CDR3
TRBV18,TRBJ1-2,.,14,CASSADRGIYGYTF
TRBV5-6,TRBJ2-2,.,15,CASSFRDRPTGELFF
TRBV6-5,TRBJ1-2,.,16,CASSYRRQGANYGYTF
TRBV4-2,TRBJ2-7,once,18,CASSQDQAPGLAGQRQYF
TRBV3-1/TRBV3-2,TRBJ1-2,.,14,CASSQGGNRGGYTF
TRBV5-4,TRBJ2-5,.,13,CASYIQAQETQYF
TRBV6-1,TRBJ2-6,.,15,CASSERRAGANVLTF
TRBV12-3/TRBV12-4,TRBJ1-1,.,13,CASSLDRFPEAFF
TRBV4-1,TRBJ2-7,.,15,CASSLANRGSYEQYF
TRBV4-1,TRBJ2-4,.,19,CASSHKFRGAANLRELQYF
TRBV2,TRBJ1-2,.,15,CASSEILSYSYGYTF
TRBV7-9,TRBJ1-2,once,14,CASSLFVANYGYTF
TRBV7-8,TRBJ2-3,.,14,CASSLAGLANTQYF
TRBV27,TRBJ2-7,.,15,CASSLGLTRLDEQYF
TRBV12-5,TRBJ1-1,.,16,CASGLQPGQGTTEAFF
TRBV5-5,TRBJ2-7,.,14,CASSSGTDPGEQYF
TRBV13,TRBJ1-1,.,19,CASSLIGPDGGPGRNEAFF
TRBV19,TRBJ1-5,.,15,CASTSYPGGWQPQHF
TRBV7-6,TRBJ2-2,.,15,CASRRAGLNTGELFF
TRBV11-2,TRBJ2-5,.,15,CASSMVREGRETQYF
TRBV11-2,TRBJ1-3,.,15,CASSLDFGSGNTIYF
TRBV29-1,TRBJ1-4,.,16,CSAQDREGATNEKLFF
TRBV5-8,TRBJ1-1,.,13,CASTADRHTEAFF
TRBV6-2/TRBV6-3,TRBJ1-5,.,14,CASSFVGGNQPQHF
TRBV11-2,TRBJ2-1,.,16,CASSSGPGQGDNEQFF
TRBV11-2,TRBJ1-1,.,13,CASSTTQGTEAFF
TRBV6-5,TRBJ1-5,few,15,CASSRQGNSNQPQHF
TRBV6-5,TRBJ2-5,.,15,CASSYGTGGQETQYF
TRBV29-1,TRBJ1-2,.,13,CSVRTGSNYGYTF
TRBV4-1,TRBJ2-5,.,14,CASSQVSLQETQYF
TRBV3-1/TRBV3-2,TRBJ1-6,.,16,CASSLSTGTRGGALHF
TRBV6-2/TRBV6-3,TRBJ1-2,once,16,CASSSGTGGVGYGYTF
TRBV4-2,TRBJ2-2,.,17,CASSPPASGTNTGELFF
TRBV7-2,TRBJ1-5,.,16,CASSSHRDRGHQPQHF
TRBV7-3,TRBJ1-1,many,13,CASSFDSSTEAFF
TRBV10-3,TRBJ2-1,once,18,CAISDFLDTKGPPNEQFF
TRBV13,TRBJ1-6,.,17,CASSLGSQWAANSPLHF
TRBV19,TRBJ2-7,few,14,CASSALQGAYEQYF
TRBV5-4,TRBJ1-2,.,14,CASSRDRGLYGYTF
TRBV3-1/TRBV3-2,TRBJ2-7,.,14,CASSHFDRGGEQYF
TRBV7-2,TRBJ2-7,.,15,CASSLGGGSGDEQYF
TRBV2,TRBJ2-1,.,16,CASSRDYDSSYNEQFF
TRBV27,TRBJ2-6,.,17,CASSFRAGNSGANVLTF
TRBV30,TRBJ2-3,once,15,CAWSVGAGNTDTQYF
TRBV7-2,TRBJ2-1,once,19,CASSPPPRPSGSSYNEQFF
TRBV5-3,TRBJ1-3,.,17,CARSDGTGLLSGNTIYF
TRBV7-2,TRBJ2-7,few,11,CASSFSREQYF
TRBV9,TRBJ1-1,.,15,CASSPWDRGLPEAFF
TRBV5-4,TRBJ2-6,.,16,CASSLAGGSGANVLTF
TRBV20-1,TRBJ2-2,.,14,CSASTGQGGGELFF
TRBV6-4,TRBJ2-7,.,14,CASLQGQGHSEQYF